Below are 27 T cell receptor beta chains sequenced from a single sample in a study of CD8 T cells in Susac syndrome. Reverse transcription of roughly 0.5 to 1 ug RNA used random hexamers. TCRdb processed the immunoSEQ multiplex PCR reads anew with MiXCR; each CDR3 protein has one entry. The sample includes 170,000 or so distinct CDR3 sequences, more than 95% of them seen just once. Sequenced input: CD4+ T cells from PBMCs. The receptors derive from a human donor with Susac syndrome.

This sequence joins TRBV5-1 and TRBJ1-1; possibly TRBD1 for D (5 bases). The CDR3 has 14 amino acids. V lost 2 bases, J lost 5 bases, and 13 bases lay in between. Germline CDR1 SGHRS, CDR2 YFSETQ. The CDR3 DNA sequence: TGCGCCAGCAGCTTAGGGACGGTGGGTACTGAAGCTTTCTTT. It encodes CASSLGTVGTEAFF.

The rearrangement joins TRBV7-9 to TRBJ2-5; D is unclear. The V end lost 5 bases, the J end lost 3 bases, and 16 bases lay between the germline ends. This CDR3 is 15 amino acids long. Germline CDR1 SEHNR, CDR2 FQNEAQ (reference sequence). The CDR3 loop reads CASSQLGQSKETQYF. The CDR3, as DNA: TGTGCCAGCAGCCAACTCGGGCAGTCCAAAGAGACCCAGTACTTC.

The DNA for the CDR3 is TGTGCCAGCAGTCGCTTGGGGACGACCCAGTACTTC. This sequence encodes CASSRLGTTQYF. The chain recombines TRBV28 with TRBJ2-5; D tentatively fits TRBD1 or TRBD2 (5 bases each). The germline V gene encodes CDR1 MDHEN and CDR2 SYDVKM. The ends were cut back, 5 bases at V and 7 bases at J, with 11 bases in the middle. The CDR3 spans 12 residues. The entire variable domain, with the rest obtained from reference TRBV28 and TRBJ2-5, is as follows: DVKVTQSSRYLVKRTGEKVFLECVQDMDHENMFWYRQDPGLGLRLIYFSYDVKMKEKGDIPEGYSVSREKKERFSLILESASTNQTSMYLCASSRLGTTQYFGPGTRLLVL.

The chain recombines TRBV15 with TRBJ2-7; D possibly corresponds to TRBD2 (7 bases). Trimming took 4 bases from V and 6 from J, leaving 16 bases between them. Germline values: CDR1 LNHNV, CDR2 YYDKDF (reference sequence). The CDR3 contains 14 residues. The CDR3 spells CATSIRFGGPEQYF. The CDR3, as DNA: TGTGCCACCAGCATACGTTTCGGGGGGCCCGAGCAGTACTTC.

The chain joins TRBV20-1 to TRBJ2-3; 8 bases match TRBD2. CDR1 is DFQATT, CDR2 SNEGSKA, per germline (reference sequence). Trimming cost V 3 bases and J 5 bases; bases outside gene matches: 19. This CDR3 is built from 18 residues. CDR3 sequence reads: CSASPIPTSAGEGDTQYF. In DNA, the CDR3 is TGCAGTGCTAGTCCCATCCCGACTAGCGCCGGGGAGGGAGATACGCAGTATTTT.

This chain joins TRBV5-4 and TRBJ2-5; the D gene is possibly TRBD2 (5 bases). The germline gives CDR1 SGHNT, CDR2 YYREEE (reference sequence). Trimming pared 4 bases from V and 5 bases from J, leaving 18 bases between. The CDR3 totals 15 residues. CDR3 region: CASSQRTLGTETQYF. CDR3 coding DNA: TGTGCCAGCAGCCAGAGGACTCTGGGAACTGAGACCCAGTACTTC. Full variable domain (remainder filled in from reference TRBV5-4 and TRBJ2-5): ETGVTQSPTHLIKTRGQQVTLRCSSQSGHNTVSWYQQALGQGPQFIFQYYREEENGRGNFPPRFSGLQFPNYSSELNVNALELDDSALYLCASSQRTLGTETQYFGPGTRLLVL.

About this clonotype itself: One junction end does not reproduce the germline sequence, and a read error may be involved. The chain carries TRBV7-8 and TRBJ2-2, with 12 bases aligning to TRBD2. Germline V CDR1 and CDR2: SGHVS, FQNEAQ. The CDR3 is 16 amino acids. For the CDR3, the DNA is TGTGCCAGCAGCTCTCTAGCGGGGGGGAACTCCGGGGAGCTGTTTTTT. It is translated as CASSSLAGGNSGELFF.

The genes are TRBV9 and TRBJ1-4, with D unresolved. This CDR3 is built from 16 residues. The germline gives CDR1 SGDLS, CDR2 YYNGEE. Trimming removed 0 bases from V and 1 base from J, with 10 bases in between. The CDR3 DNA is TGTGCCAGCAGCGTAGGGGCAGGAGGAACTAATGAAAAACTGTTTTTT. Translating it yields CASSVGAGGTNEKLFF.

The chain uses TRBV7-9 and TRBJ2-1, with TRBD1 as a possible D gene (6 bases). Germline CDR1 reads SEHNR; CDR2 reads FQNEAQ (reference sequence). The CDR3 runs to 14 residues. The ends were cut back, 5 bases at V and 1 base at J, with 9 bases in the middle. In DNA, the CDR3 is TGTGCCAGCAGCCTCGACAGGTCCTACAATGAGCAGTTCTTC. Translating gives CASSLDRSYNEQFF.

The V gene is TRBV9, the J gene TRBJ2-7; D gene unclear. Germline CDR1 and CDR2: SGDLS and YYNGEE. Trimming shortened V by 4 bases and J by 5 bases, and 10 bases separated the two germline ends. The CDR3 has 12 amino acids. The CDR3 spells CASSPSPNEQYF. The CDR3 DNA is TGTGCCAGCAGCCCAAGCCCTAACGAGCAGTACTTC.

The chain combines TRBV9 with TRBJ1-3; perhaps TRBD1 as D (5 bases). With 4 bases removed from V and 6 bases from J, the gap between germline ends came to 17 bases. CDR1 and CDR2 (germline): SGDLS, YYNGEE. The CDR3 covers 15 residues. The CDR3 protein is CASSPSSGLPNTIYF. DNA for the CDR3: TGTGCCAGCAGCCCCTCGTCAGGGCTTCCAAACACCATATATTTT.

This sequence joins TRBV7-9 and TRBJ1-5; possible D gene TRBD1, 6 bases. Germline V gene sequence: CDR1 SEHNR, CDR2 FQNEAQ (reference sequence). The V end was cut by 5 bases, the J end by 4 bases, with 15 bases between. CDR3 length: 15 amino acids. The CDR3 region is CASSHAGQINQPQHF. CDR3 nucleotide sequence: TGTGCCAGCAGCCATGCCGGACAGATAAATCAGCCCCAGCATTTT.

The CDR3 DNA sequence: TGCGCCAGCAGCCTAGGACAGGGGAGCGGCGGGGAGCTGTTTTTT. This gives the protein CASSLGQGSGGELFF. The chain joins TRBV5-1 to TRBJ2-2; 9 bases agree with TRBD1. Trimming removed 4 bases from V and 7 bases from J; junction bases left unmatched: 8. This CDR3 comprises 15 residues. The germline V gene has CDR1 SGHRS and CDR2 YFSETQ.

The chain has TRBV29-1 and TRBJ2-1; tentatively, D is TRBD2 (6 bases). Between the trimmed V and J ends, which lost 4 bases and 9 bases, there was a span of 13 bases. Germline values: CDR1 SQVTM, CDR2 ANQGSEA. The CDR3 consists of 12 residues. The CDR3 DNA follows: TGCAGCGTTGTGACTAGTGCCGGTGAGCAGTTCTTC. Its translation is CSVVTSAGEQFF.

V gene TRBV12-3 or TRBV12-4 combines with J gene TRBJ2-1; 11 nucleotides line up with TRBD2. The length of the CDR3 is 13 residues. Trimming at V came to 6 bases and at J to 10 bases, leaving 5 bases not matched to a gene. In DNA, the CDR3 is TGTGCCAGCAGAACTAGCGGGAGAGACGAGCAGTTCTTC. This sequence encodes CASRTSGRDEQFF.

The chain uses TRBV4-2 and TRBJ2-4, with 10 bases matching TRBD1. The CDR3 covers 15 residues. Per germline, CDR1 LGHNA and CDR2 YNFKEQ. The V and J ends lost 0 bases and 8 bases, in that order; junction bases with no gene match: 4. In DNA, the CDR3 is TGTGCCAGCAGCCAAGAAGGACAGGGGGGGGACATTCAGTACTTC. This codes for CASSQEGQGGDIQYF.

The chain couples TRBV7-9 to TRBJ2-5; 10 bases map to TRBD1. CDR3 size: 17 residues. V shed 5 bases and J 4 bases; nucleotides not matched to a gene: 13. The V gene's germline CDR1 is SEHNR and CDR2 FQNEAQ (reference sequence). CDR3 in amino acids: CASSLVAGTGEGETQYF. The CDR3 nucleotides read TGTGCCAGCAGCCTCGTGGCCGGGACAGGGGAGGGAGAGACCCAGTACTTC.

CDR3: CASSQLGQGPYNEQFF. DNA for the CDR3: TGTGCCAGCAGCCAACTAGGACAGGGTCCGTACAATGAGCAGTTCTTC. The chain recombines TRBV14 with TRBJ2-1, with 8 bases aligning to TRBD1. Germline-derived CDR1 and CDR2 are SGHDN and FVKESK. CDR3 size: 16 residues. The trim removed 2 bases at V and 4 bases at J, leaving 7 bases unmatched.

CDR3 coding DNA: TGTGCCAGCAGTCCCCTTCATTCCTCCTCCTACAATGAGCAGTTCTTC. This sequence encodes CASSPLHSSSYNEQFF. V and J are TRBV7-2 and TRBJ2-1; no clear D gene. V lost 6 bases and J 0 bases, leaving 15 bases between the germline ends. Germline V lookup: CDR1 SGHTA, CDR2 FQGNSA. This CDR3 is built from 16 residues.

This clonotype appeared a few times. This rearrangement joins TRBV27 to TRBJ2-7, with no clear D. CDR3 size: 13 residues. Germline values: CDR1 MNHEY, CDR2 SMNVEV (reference sequence). V dropped 3 bases and J dropped 3 bases, with 9 bases sitting between them. The CDR3 DNA sequence: TGTGCCAGCAGTTTTGGACCGAGCTACGAGCAGTACTTC. This encodes CASSFGPSYEQYF.

The chain joins TRBV7-2 to TRBJ2-1, with 14 bases fitting TRBD2. Germline lookup yields CDR1 SGHTA and CDR2 FQGNSA. The CDR3 is 15 amino acids. The J segment lost 11 bases and the V segment lost 4 bases, leaving 7 bases of the junction unmatched. The CDR3 region is CASSSGLAGEVQQFF. The CDR3 nucleotides are TGTGCCAGCAGCTCGGGACTAGCGGGGGAAGTACAGCAGTTCTTC.

The chain employs TRBV28 and TRBJ1-1; the D gene is possibly TRBD1 (5 bases). Trimming stripped 6 bases from V and 8 bases from J, with 16 bases between. The CDR3 has 13 amino acids. CDR1 is MDHEN and CDR2 is SYDVKM in the germline V gene. The CDR3 reads CASSPGLAGEAFF. The CDR3, as DNA: TGTGCCAGCAGCCCGGGACTCGCCGGAGAAGCTTTCTTT.

The chain couples TRBV15 to TRBJ2-7, with D possibly matching TRBD1 (6 bases). The CDR3 is 16 amino acids. Trimming shortened V by 0 bases and J by 3 bases, and 15 bases separated the two germline ends. CDR1 and CDR2 (germline): LNHNV, YYDKDF (reference sequence). CDR3 sequence (DNA): TGTGCCACCAGCAGAGATGGGGCGGACAGCGGCTACGAGCAGTACGTC. It specifies CATSRDGADSGYEQYV.

CDR3 bases: TGTGCCAGCACCCCCGGGACAGGGCAAGAGACCCAGTACTTC. Translating gives CASTPGTGQETQYF. The chain uses TRBV9 and TRBJ2-5; 9 bases map to TRBD1. Per germline, CDR1 SGDLS and CDR2 YYNGEE. The J segment lost 2 bases and the V segment lost 6 bases, leaving 5 bases of the junction unmatched. This CDR3 contains 14 residues. The full variable domain, rest sourced from reference TRBV9 and TRBJ2-5, is DSGVTQTPKHLITATGQRVTLRCSPRSGDLSVYWYQQSLDQGLQFLIQYYNGEERAKGNILERFSAQQFPDLHSELNLSSLELGDSALYFCASTPGTGQETQYFGPGTRLLVL.

This sequence joins TRBV7-8 and TRBJ2-7; 7 nucleotides match TRBD1. The CDR3 runs to 15 residues. J was trimmed by 0 bases and V by 0 bases; bases with no gene match: 2. Germline V gene data show CDR1 as SGHVS and CDR2 as FQNEAQ. CDR3 nucleotide sequence: TGTGCCAGCAGCTTAGCCGGACAGGACTCCTACGAGCAGTACTTC. Translation: CASSLAGQDSYEQYF.

This chain links TRBV18 with TRBJ2-1; D unclear. Germline V gives CDR1 KGHSH, CDR2 LQKENI. Between the trimmed V and J ends, which lost 6 bases and 0 bases, there was a span of 9 bases. This CDR3 comprises 14 residues. The CDR3 spells CASSESDSYNEQFF. CDR3 DNA: TGTGCCAGCTCCGAAAGCGACTCCTACAATGAGCAGTTCTTC.

The chain carries TRBV30 and TRBJ2-3; maybe TRBD2 (5 bases). This CDR3 has 12 residues. V gave up 0 bases and J gave up 4 bases, with 5 bases separating them. The V gene's germline CDR1 is GTSNPN and CDR2 SVGIG (reference sequence). The CDR3 here is CAWSVEADTQYF. CDR3 sequence (DNA): TGTGCCTGGAGTGTGGAGGCAGATACGCAGTATTTT.